Reported below is one T cell receptor beta chain. This sample stems from a study of beta chain features in type 1 diabetes. Investigators reverse transcribed all isolated RNA, so they sequenced expressed TCRB transcripts. TCRdb's copy holds only in-frame clones and misses some; the assay was immunoSEQ multiplex PCR. In the table there are roughly 40,000 clones, 49% of which are singletons. Trimming left V 4 bases short and J 8 bases short, with 16 bases between. Looked up from germline, CDR1 is SGHRS and CDR2 is YFSETQ. This CDR3 region has 14 residues. The origin of this receptor is a woman aged 18-29 years in good health. The gene calls are TRBV5-1 and TRBJ2-1; possibly TRBD1 for D (7 bases). The sequenced sample was central memory CD4+ T cells from blood. The CDR3, as DNA: TGCGCCAGCAGCGGTACAGGGGAGGTAGATGAGCAGTTCTTC. It codes for CASSGTGEVDEQFF.